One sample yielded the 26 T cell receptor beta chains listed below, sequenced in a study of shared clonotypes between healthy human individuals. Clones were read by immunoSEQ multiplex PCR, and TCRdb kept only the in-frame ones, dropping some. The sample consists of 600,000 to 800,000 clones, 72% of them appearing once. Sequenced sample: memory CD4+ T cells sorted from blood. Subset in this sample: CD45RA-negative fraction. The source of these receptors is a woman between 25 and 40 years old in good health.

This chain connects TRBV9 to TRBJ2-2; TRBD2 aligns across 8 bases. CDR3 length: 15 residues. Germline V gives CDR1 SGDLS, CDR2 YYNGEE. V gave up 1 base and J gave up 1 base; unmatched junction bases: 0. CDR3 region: CASSVTSGNTGELFF. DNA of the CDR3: TGTGCCAGCAGCGTAACTAGCGGGAACACCGGGGAGCTGTTTTTT.

As DNA, the CDR3 is TGTGCCAGCAGCTTTCGCAGGGGGCTATCCTACGAGCAGTACTTC. Its translation: CASSFRRGLSYEQYF. The genes are TRBV5-6 and TRBJ2-7; TRBD1 aligns across 8 bases. The length of the CDR3 is 15 residues. V was clipped by 2 bases and J by 1 base; unmatched bases: 5. The germline V gene encodes CDR1 SGHDT and CDR2 YYEEEE.

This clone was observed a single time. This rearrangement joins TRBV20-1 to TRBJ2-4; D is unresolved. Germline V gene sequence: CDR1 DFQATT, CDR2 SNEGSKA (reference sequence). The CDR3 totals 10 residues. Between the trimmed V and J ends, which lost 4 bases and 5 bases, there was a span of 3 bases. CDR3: CSATENIQYF. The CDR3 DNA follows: TGCAGTGCTACCGAAAACATTCAGTACTTC.

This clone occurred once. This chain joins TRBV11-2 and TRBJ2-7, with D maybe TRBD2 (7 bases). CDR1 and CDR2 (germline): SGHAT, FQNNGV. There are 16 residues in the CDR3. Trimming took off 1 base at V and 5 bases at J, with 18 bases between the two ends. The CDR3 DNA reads TGTGCCAGCAGCTTAGCTGGGTGGGAGGGGGGTCACGAGCAGTACTTC. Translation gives CASSLAGWEGGHEQYF.

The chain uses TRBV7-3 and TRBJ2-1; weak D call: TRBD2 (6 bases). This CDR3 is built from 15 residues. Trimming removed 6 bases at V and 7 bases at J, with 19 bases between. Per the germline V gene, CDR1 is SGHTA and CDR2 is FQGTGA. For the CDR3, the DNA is TGTGCCAGCAGTTCTGAGCGGGCCACTAGGAATGAGCAGTTCTTC. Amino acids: CASSSERATRNEQFF.

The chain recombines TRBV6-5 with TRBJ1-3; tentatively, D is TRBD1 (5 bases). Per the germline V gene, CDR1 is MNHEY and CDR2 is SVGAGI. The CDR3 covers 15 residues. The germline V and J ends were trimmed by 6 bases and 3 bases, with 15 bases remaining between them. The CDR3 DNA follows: TGTGCCAGCAGACAAGGGACGGACAATGGAAACACCATATATTTT. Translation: CASRQGTDNGNTIYF.

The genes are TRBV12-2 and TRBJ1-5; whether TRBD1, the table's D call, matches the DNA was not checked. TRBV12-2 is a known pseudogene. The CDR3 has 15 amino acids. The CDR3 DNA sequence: TGTGCAAGTCGCGTCAAGGTGGCGACAATTCAGCCCCAGCATTTT. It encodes CASRVKVATIQPQHF.

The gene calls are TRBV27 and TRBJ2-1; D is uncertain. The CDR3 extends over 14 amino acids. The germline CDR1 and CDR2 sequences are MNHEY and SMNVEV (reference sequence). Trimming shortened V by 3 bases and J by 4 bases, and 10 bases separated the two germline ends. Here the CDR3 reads CASSFPGRYNEQFF. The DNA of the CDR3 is TGTGCCAGCAGTTTTCCGGGCCGATACAATGAGCAGTTCTTC.

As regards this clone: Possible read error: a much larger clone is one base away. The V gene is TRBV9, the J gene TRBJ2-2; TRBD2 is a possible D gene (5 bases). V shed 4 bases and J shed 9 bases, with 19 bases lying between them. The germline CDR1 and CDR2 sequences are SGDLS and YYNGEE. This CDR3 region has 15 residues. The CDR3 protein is CASSFSVYGHWELFF. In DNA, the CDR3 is TGTGCCAGCAGCTTTAGCGTTTACGGCCACTGGGAGCTGTTTTTT.

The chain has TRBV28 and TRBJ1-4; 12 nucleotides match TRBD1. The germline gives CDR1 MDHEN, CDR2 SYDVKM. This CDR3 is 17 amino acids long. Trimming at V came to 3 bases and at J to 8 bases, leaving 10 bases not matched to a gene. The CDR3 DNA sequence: TGTGCCAGCAGTTTCACCGGGACAGGGGGCTTGGGGGAAAAACTGTTTTTT. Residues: CASSFTGTGGLGEKLFF.

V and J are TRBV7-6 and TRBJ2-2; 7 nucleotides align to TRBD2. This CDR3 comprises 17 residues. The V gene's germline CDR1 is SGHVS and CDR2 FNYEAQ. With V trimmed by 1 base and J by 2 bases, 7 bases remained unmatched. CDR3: CASSLVNAGDNTGELFF. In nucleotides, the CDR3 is TGTGCCAGCAGCTTAGTCAATGCGGGAGACAACACCGGGGAGCTGTTTTTT.

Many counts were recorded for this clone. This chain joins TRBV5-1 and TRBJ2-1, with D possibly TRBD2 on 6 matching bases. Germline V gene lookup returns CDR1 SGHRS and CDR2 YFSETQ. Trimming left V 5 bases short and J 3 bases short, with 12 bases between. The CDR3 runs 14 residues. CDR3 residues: CASSHRTNYNEQFF. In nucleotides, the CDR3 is TGCGCCAGCAGTCACAGGACTAACTACAATGAGCAGTTCTTC.

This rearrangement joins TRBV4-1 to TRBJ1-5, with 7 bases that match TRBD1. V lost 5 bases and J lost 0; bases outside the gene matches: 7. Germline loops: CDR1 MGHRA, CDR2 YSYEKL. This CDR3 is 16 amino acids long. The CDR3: CASSYHQGVSNQPQHF. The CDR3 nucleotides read TGCGCCAGCAGCTATCACCAGGGGGTTAGCAATCAGCCCCAGCATTTT.

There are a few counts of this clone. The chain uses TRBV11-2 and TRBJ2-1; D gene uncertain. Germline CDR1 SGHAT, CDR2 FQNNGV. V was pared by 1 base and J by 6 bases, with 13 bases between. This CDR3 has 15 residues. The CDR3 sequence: CASSLVALEANEQFF. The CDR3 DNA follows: TGTGCCAGCAGCTTAGTGGCTCTAGAAGCCAATGAGCAGTTCTTC.

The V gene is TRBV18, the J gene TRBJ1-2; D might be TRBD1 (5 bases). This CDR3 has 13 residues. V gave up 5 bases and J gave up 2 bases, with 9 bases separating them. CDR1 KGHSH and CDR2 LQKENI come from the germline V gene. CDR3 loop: CASSGDGNYGYTF. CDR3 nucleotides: TGTGCCAGCTCAGGGGACGGGAACTATGGCTACACCTTC.

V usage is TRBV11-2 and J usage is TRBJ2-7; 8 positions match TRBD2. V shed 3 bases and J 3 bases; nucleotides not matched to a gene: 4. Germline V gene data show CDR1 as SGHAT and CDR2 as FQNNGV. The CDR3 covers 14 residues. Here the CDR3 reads CASSFTSGNYEQYF. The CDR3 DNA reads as TGTGCCAGCAGCTTCACTAGCGGTAACTACGAGCAGTACTTC.

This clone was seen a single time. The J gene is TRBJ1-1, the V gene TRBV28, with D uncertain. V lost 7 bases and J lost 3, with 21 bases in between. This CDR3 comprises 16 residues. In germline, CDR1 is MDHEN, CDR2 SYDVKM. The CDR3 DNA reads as TGTGCCAGCATCAATCTATTGGTTCCCTGGGACACTGAAGCTTTCTTT. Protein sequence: CASINLLVPWDTEAFF.

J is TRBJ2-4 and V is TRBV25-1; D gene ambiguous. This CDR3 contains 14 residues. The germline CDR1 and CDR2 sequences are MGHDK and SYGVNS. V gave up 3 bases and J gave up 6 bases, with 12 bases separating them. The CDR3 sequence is CASSDLVGANIQYF. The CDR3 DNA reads TGTGCCAGCAGTGACCTCGTGGGCGCAAACATTCAGTACTTC.

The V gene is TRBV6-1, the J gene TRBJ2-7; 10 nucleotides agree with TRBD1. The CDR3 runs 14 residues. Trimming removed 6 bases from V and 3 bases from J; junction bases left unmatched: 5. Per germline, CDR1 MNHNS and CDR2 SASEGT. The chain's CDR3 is CASRGTGAIYEQYF. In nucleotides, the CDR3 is TGTGCCAGCAGAGGGACAGGGGCAATCTACGAGCAGTACTTC.

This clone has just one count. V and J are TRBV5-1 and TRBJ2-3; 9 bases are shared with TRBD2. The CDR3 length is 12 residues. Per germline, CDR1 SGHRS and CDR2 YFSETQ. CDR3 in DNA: TGCGACCAGCGGGAGGTTTCGGATACGCAGTATTTT. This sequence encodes CDQREVSDTQYF.

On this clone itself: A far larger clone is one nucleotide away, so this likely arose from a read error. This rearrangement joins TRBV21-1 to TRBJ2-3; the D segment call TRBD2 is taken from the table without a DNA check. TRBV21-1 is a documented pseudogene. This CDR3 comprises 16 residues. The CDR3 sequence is CASSQGASGSTDTQYF. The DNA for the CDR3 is TGTGCCAGCAGCCAAGGGGCTAGCGGGAGCACAGATACGCAGTATTTT.

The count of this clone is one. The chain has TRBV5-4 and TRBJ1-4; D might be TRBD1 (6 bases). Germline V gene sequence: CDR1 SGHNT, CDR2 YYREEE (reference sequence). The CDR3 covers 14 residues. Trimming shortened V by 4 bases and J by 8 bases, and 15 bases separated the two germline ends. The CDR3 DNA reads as TGTGCCAGCAGCCCACAGGGCCAAGGGGAAAAACTGTTTTTT. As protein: CASSPQGQGEKLFF. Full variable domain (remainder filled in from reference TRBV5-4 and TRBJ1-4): ETGVTQSPTHLIKTRGQQVTLRCSSQSGHNTVSWYQQALGQGPQFIFQYYREEENGRGNFPPRFSGLQFPNYSSELNVNALELDDSALYLCASSPQGQGEKLFFGSGTQLSVL.

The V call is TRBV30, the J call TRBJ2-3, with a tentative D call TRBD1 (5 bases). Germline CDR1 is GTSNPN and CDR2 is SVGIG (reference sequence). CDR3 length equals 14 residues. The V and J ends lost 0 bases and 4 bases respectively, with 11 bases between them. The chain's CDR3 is CAWSVRGIADTQYF. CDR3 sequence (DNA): TGTGCCTGGAGTGTAAGGGGTATTGCAGATACGCAGTATTTT.

The CDR3: CSVLGSREQYF. CDR3 bases: TGCAGCGTGCTAGGGTCTCGCGAGCAGTACTTC. J is TRBJ2-5 and V is TRBV29-1; D is uncertain. The J call may be mistaken, given a closer DNA end match to TRBJ2-7. This CDR3 is 11 amino acids long. Germline assignment: CDR1 SQVTM and CDR2 ANQGSEA.

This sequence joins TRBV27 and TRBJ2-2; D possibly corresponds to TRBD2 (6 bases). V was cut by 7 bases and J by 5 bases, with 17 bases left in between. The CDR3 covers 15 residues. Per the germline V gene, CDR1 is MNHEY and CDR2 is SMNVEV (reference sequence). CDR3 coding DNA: TGTGCCAGCATGAAGGCCGGGACTCAGACCGGGGAGCTGTTTTTT. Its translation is CASMKAGTQTGELFF.

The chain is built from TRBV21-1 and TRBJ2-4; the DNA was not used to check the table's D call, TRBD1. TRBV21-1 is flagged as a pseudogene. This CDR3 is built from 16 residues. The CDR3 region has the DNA TGTGCCAGCAGCAAAGGACAGTTAATAGCCAAAAACATTCAGTACTTC. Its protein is CASSKGQLIAKNIQYF.